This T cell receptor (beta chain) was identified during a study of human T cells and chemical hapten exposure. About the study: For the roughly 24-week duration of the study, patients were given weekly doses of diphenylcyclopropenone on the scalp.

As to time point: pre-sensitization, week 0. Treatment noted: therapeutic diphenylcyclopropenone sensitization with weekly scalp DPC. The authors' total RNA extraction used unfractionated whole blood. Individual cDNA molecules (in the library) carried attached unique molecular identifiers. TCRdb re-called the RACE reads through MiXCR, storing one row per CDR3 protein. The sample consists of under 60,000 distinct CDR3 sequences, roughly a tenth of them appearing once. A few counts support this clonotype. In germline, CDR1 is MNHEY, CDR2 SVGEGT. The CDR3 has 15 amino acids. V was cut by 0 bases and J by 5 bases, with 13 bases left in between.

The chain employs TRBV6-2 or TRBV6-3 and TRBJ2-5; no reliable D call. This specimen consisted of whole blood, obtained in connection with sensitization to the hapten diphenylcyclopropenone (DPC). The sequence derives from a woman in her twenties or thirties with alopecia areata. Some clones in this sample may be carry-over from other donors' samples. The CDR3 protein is CASSYSPTLQETQYF. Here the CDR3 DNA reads TGTGCCAGCAGTTACTCCCCAACTCTCCAGGAGACCCAGTACTTC.